Listed below are T cell receptor beta chains from one sample, sequenced in a study of human T cells and chemical hapten exposure. Via MiXCR, TCRdb re-called the RACE reads, giving one row per CDR3 protein. The data show some 120,000 distinct CDR3 sequences, about an eighth seen once. Here the sequenced sample was whole blood, taken in connection with sensitization to the hapten diphenylcyclopropenone (DPC). All receptors come from a woman aged 45-65 years with alopecia areata. Some clones in this sample may be carry-over from other donors' samples. Both conserved end residues are part of each CDR3. A D gene is named only where the DNA matches it firmly. Size is stated for part of the rows, as once, few or many counts, or as a class when the clone is expanded.

>TRBD2|many|TRBV27|TRBJ2-2
CASSLMVLAGGNTGELFF
TGTGCCAGCAGTTTAATGGTGTTAGCGGGAGGTAACACCGGGGAGCTGTTTTTT
>TRBD2|few|TRBV5-1|TRBJ2-1
CASSLELAAYNEQFF
TGCGCCAGCAGCTTGGAACTAGCGGCCTACAATGAGCAGTTCTTC
>.|many|TRBV7-2|TRBJ2-2
CASSLGHRNTGELFF
TGTGCCAGCAGCTTGGGACATCGAAACACCGGGGAGCTGTTTTTT
>.|many|TRBV12-2|TRBJ1-5
CASRPVGQGDDQPQHF
TGTGCAAGTCGCCCTGTAGGACAGGGGGACGATCAGCCCCAGCATTTT
>.|few|TRBV10-3|TRBJ1-5
CAISPTNQPQHF
TGTGCCATCAGTCCGACGAATCAGCCCCAGCATTTT
>.|many|TRBV11-2|TRBJ2-3
CASSQSPPETQYF
TGTGCCAGCAGCCAGAGCCCCCCAGAGACGCAGTATTTT
>.|once|TRBV27|TRBJ2-6
CASTPSWVGANVLTF
TGTGCCAGCACGCCCAGCTGGGTGGGGGCCAACGTCCTGACTTTC
>.|many|TRBV25-1|TRBJ2-5
CASSERGRGRQETQYF
TGTGCCAGCAGTGAACGTGGCAGGGGCCGGCAAGAGACCCAGTACTTC
>.|many|TRBV7-2|TRBJ2-3
CASSRTDTQYF
TGTGCCAGCAGCCGCACAGATACGCAGTATTTT
>TRBD2|.|TRBV2|TRBJ2-5
CASSGGLAGGSATQYF
TGTGCCAGCAGTGGAGGACTAGCGGGGGGGTCCGCGACCCAGTACTTC
>.|.|TRBV18|TRBJ1-1
CASSTGEGRTEAFF
TGTGCCAGCTCCACGGGGGAGGGAAGGACTGAAGCTTTCTTT
>.|.|TRBV12-3/TRBV12-4|TRBJ2-5
CASHDSPQETQYF
TGTGCCAGCCATGACTCTCCTCAAGAGACCCAGTACTTC
>TRBD1|few|TRBV5-1|TRBJ1-2
CASSTAQGFHYGYTF
TGCGCCAGCAGCACCGCACAGGGGTTTCACTATGGCTACACCTTC
>.|many|TRBV29-1|TRBJ1-1
CSVGRGNTEAFF
TGCAGCGTTGGACGGGGGAACACTGAAGCTTTCTTT
>.|.|TRBV4-1|TRBJ2-5
CASSPALTTPGEETQYF
TGCGCCAGCAGCCCTGCATTGACGACTCCCGGAGAAGAGACCCAGTACTTC
>.|few|TRBV7-9|TRBJ2-7
CASSQETAYEQYF
TGTGCCAGCAGCCAAGAGACAGCCTACGAGCAGTACTTC
>.|few|TRBV23-1|TRBJ2-3
CARDSDTEPGVTQYF
TGCGCCAGAGACTCGGACACCGAGCCTGGAGTCACGCAGTATTTT
>.|.|TRBV9|TRBJ2-1
CASSVGPIIDEQFF
TGTGCCAGCAGCGTAGGCCCCATAATCGATGAGCAGTTCTTC
>.|few|TRBV5-1|TRBJ1-5
CASSLVPGNQPQHF
TGCGCCAGCAGCTTGGTGCCGGGGAATCAGCCCCAGCATTTT
>.|many|TRBV6-4|TRBJ1-5
CASSAEGNQPQHF
TGTGCCAGCAGTGCGGAGGGCAACCAGCCCCAGCATTTT
>.|few|TRBV12-3/TRBV12-4|TRBJ2-3
CASSSRRGQGDTQYF
TGTGCCAGCAGTTCCCGCCGGGGGCAGGGAGATACGCAGTATTTT
>TRBD1|few|TRBV29-1|TRBJ2-3
CSVKQGAGDTQYF
TGCAGCGTTAAACAGGGGGCGGGTGATACGCAGTATTTT
>TRBD1|few|TRBV29-1|TRBJ2-7
CSVVDRVYYEQYF
TGCAGCGTCGTAGACAGGGTCTACTACGAGCAGTACTTC
>.|.|TRBV5-1|TRBJ1-5
CASSLYGNQPQHF
TGCGCCAGCAGCTTGTACGGGAATCAGCCCCAGCATTTT
>TRBD1|.|TRBV10-3|TRBJ2-7
CAISATGNEQYF
TGTGCCATCAGTGCGACAGGGAACGAGCAGTACTTC
>.|few|TRBV2|TRBJ1-5
CASSEDLLRPQHF
TGTGCCAGCAGTGAAGACCTCCTAAGGCCCCAGCATTTT
>.|many|TRBV6-2/TRBV6-3|TRBJ2-3
CASNDGVTDTQYF
TGTGCCAGCAACGACGGAGTCACAGATACGCAGTATTTT